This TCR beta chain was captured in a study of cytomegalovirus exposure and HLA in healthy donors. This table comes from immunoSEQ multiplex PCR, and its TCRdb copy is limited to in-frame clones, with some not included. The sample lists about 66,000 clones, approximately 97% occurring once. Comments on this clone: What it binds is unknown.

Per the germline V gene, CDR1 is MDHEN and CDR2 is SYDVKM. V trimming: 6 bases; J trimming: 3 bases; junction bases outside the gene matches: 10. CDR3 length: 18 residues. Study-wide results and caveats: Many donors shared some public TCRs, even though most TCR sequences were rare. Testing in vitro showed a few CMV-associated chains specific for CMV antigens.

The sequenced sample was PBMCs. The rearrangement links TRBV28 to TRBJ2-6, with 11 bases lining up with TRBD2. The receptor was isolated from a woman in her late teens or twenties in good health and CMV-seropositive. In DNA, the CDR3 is TGTGCCAGCAGCACAATAGCGGGAGGGCTCGGTGGGGCCAACGTCCTGACTTTC. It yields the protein CASSTIAGGLGGANVLTF.